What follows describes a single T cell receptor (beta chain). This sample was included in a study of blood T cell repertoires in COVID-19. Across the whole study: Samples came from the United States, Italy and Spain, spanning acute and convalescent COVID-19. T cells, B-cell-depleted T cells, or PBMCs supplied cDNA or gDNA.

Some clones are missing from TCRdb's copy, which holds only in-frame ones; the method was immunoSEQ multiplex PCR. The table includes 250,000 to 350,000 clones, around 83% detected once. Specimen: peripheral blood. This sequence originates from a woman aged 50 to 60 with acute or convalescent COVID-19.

CDR3 sequence (DNA): TGTGCCAGCAGTTACTCCCGCGGGAATGAAAAACTGTTTTTT. Amino acids: CASSYSRGNEKLFF. The chain has TRBV6-6 and TRBJ1-4, with unresolved D. In germline, CDR1 is MNHNY, CDR2 SVGAGI (reference sequence). V was trimmed by 0 bases and J by 5 bases, leaving 7 bases between them. CDR3 length: 14 amino acids.